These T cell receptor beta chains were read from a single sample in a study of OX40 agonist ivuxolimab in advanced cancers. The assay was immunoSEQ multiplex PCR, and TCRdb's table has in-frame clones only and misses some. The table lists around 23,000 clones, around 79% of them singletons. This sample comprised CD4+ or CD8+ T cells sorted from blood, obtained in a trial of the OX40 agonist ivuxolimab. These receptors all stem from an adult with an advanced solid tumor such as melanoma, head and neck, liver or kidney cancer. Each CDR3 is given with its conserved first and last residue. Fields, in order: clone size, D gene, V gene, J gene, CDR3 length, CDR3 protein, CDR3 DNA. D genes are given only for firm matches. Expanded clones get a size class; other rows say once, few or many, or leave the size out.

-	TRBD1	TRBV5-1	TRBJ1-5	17	CASSSWDRGLGNQPQHF	TGCGCCAGCAGCTCCTGGGACAGGGGGCTTGGCAATCAGCCCCAGCATTTT
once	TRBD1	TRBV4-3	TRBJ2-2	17	CASSQEGQGVGTGELFF	TGCGCCAGCAGCCAAGAAGGCCAGGGGGTTGGAACCGGGGAGCTGTTTTTT
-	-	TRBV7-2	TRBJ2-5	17	CASSLAGSGGSRESQYF	TGTGCCAGCAGCTTAGCCGGTAGCGGTGGTTCACGAGAGTCCCAGTACTTC
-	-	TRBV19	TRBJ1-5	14	CASSQGFGNQPQHF	TGTGCCAGTAGTCAGGGATTCGGCAATCAGCCCCAGCATTTT
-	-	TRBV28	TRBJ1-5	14	CASRPNSGNQPQHF	TGTGCCAGCAGGCCGAATTCGGGCAATCAGCCCCAGCATTTT
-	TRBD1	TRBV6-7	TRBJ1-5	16	CASRHHRGQLRQPQHF	TGTGCCAGCAGACACCACAGGGGGCAACTTCGTCAGCCCCAGCATTTT
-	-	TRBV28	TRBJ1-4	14	CASSLGPTNEKLFF	TGTGCCAGCAGTTTAGGGCCAACTAATGAAAAACTGTTTTTT
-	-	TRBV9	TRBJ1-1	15	CASSVQGNPNTEAFF	TGTGCCAGCAGCGTTCAGGGTAACCCGAACACTGAAGCTTTCTTT
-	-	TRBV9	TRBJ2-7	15	CASSVNSLPTYEQYF	TGTGCCAGCAGCGTAAATTCCCTGCCTACCTACGAGCAGTACTTC
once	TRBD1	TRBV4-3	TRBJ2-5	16	CASSSYGTGGVETQYF	TGCGCCAGCAGCTCTTACGGGACAGGGGGGGTAGAGACCCAGTACTTC
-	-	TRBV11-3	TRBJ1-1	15	CASSLARIKNTEAFF	TGTGCCAGCAGCTTAGCGCGAATAAAGAACACTGAAGCTTTCTTT
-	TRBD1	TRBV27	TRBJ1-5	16	CASSLWGTGVDQPQHF	TGTGCCAGCAGTTTATGGGGGACAGGGGTTGATCAGCCCCAGCATTTT
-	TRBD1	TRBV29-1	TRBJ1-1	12	CSVYTGGTEAFF	TGCAGCGTTTATACAGGGGGTACTGAAGCTTTCTTT
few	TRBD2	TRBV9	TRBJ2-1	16	CASSYSPGTTHLGQFF	TGTGCCAGCAGCTATTCTCCCGGGACTACCCACTTAGGGCAGTTCTTC
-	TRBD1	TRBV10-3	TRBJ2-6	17	CAITDRGQSGGANVLTF	TGTGCCATCACGGACAGGGGGCAATCTGGCGGGGCCAACGTCCTGACTTTC
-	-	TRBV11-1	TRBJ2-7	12	CASSFGSYEQYF	TGTGCCAGCAGCTTTGGGAGTTACGAGCAGTACTTC
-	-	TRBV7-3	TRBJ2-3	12	CASSSNRDTQYF	TGTGCCAGCAGTTCAAACCGTGATACGCAGTATTTT
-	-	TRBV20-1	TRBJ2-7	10	CSARFYEQYF	TGCAGTGCTAGGTTCTACGAGCAGTACTTC
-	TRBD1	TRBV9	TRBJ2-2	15	CASSSGTANTGELFF	TGTGCCAGCAGCTCCGGGACAGCGAACACCGGGGAGCTGTTTTTT
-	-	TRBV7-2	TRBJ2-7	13	CASSASASSEQYF	TGTGCCAGCAGCGCCTCAGCTAGTAGCGAGCAGTACTTC
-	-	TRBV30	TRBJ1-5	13	CAWKGSGNQPQHF	TGTGCCTGGAAGGGTTCGGGCAATCAGCCCCAGCATTTT
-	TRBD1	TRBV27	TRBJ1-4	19	CASSLSRQGIGFTNEKLFF	TGTGCCAGCAGTTTATCTCGACAGGGGATTGGATTTACTAATGAAAAACTGTTTTTT
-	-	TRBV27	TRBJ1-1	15	CASSLSPGLGTEAFF	TGTGCCAGCAGTTTATCGCCGGGGCTCGGGACTGAAGCTTTCTTT
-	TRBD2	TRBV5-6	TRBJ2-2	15	CASSQRAGAGGELFF	TGTGCCAGCAGCCAAAGAGCGGGAGCGGGCGGGGAGCTGTTTTTT
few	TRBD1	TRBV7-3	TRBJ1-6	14	CASAQGAGNSPLHF	TGTGCCAGCGCTCAGGGGGCTGGGAATTCACCCCTCCACTTT
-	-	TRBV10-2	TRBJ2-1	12	CASRDLNNEQFF	TGCGCCAGCAGGGACCTTAACAATGAGCAGTTCTTC
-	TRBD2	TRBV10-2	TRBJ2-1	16	CASRGGTSDSYNEQFF	TGCGCCAGCAGGGGAGGGACCTCAGACTCCTACAATGAGCAGTTCTTC
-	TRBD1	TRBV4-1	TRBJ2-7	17	CASSQDWDRAYSYEQYF	TGCGCCAGCAGCCAAGACTGGGACAGGGCTTACTCCTACGAGCAGTACTTC
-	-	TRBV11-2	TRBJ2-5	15	CASSPLRGLQETQYF	TGTGCCAGCAGCCCCCTCCGGGGGCTCCAAGAGACCCAGTACTTC
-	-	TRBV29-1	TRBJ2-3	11	CSDWGTDTQYF	TGCAGCGATTGGGGCACAGATACGCAGTATTTT
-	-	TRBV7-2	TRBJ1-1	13	CASSLFLGGEAFF	TGTGCCAGCAGCCTCTTTCTCGGGGGGGAAGCTTTCTTT
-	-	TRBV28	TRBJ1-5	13	CASSFPRNQPQHF	TGTGCCAGCAGTTTCCCACGCAATCAGCCCCAGCATTTT
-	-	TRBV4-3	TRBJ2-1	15	CASSQGTTLGDEQFF	TGCGCCAGCAGCCAAGGGACTACCCTCGGGGATGAGCAGTTCTTC
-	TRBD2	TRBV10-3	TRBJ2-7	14	CAVRQEAGAYEQYF	TGTGCCGTCCGCCAGGAAGCGGGAGCCTACGAGCAGTACTTC
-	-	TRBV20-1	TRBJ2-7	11	CSARSTYEQYF	TGCAGTGCTAGATCCACGTACGAGCAGTACTTC
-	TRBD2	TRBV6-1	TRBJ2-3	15	CASSASGSGTDTQYF	TGTGCCAGCAGTGCTAGCGGGAGCGGCACAGATACGCAGTATTTT
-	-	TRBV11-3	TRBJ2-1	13	CASSEGPYNEQFF	TGTGCCAGCAGCGAGGGACCCTACAATGAGCAGTTCTTC
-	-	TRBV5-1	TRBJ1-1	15	CASSLDPRGDTEAFF	TGCGCCAGCAGCTTAGACCCTAGAGGAGACACTGAAGCTTTCTTT
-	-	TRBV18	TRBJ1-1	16	CASSQLQGGLNTEAFF	TGTGCCAGCTCACAATTACAGGGTGGGTTGAACACTGAAGCTTTCTTT
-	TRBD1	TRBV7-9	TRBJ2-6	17	CASSLAGQASGANVLTF	TGTGCCAGCAGCTTAGCGGGACAGGCCTCTGGGGCCAACGTCCTGACTTTC
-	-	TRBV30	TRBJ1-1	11	CAWMRGTEAFF	TGTGCCTGGATGAGAGGAACTGAAGCTTTCTTT
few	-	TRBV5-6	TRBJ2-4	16	CASSLAVGIAKNIQYF	TGTGCCAGCAGCTTGGCCGTAGGGATAGCCAAAAACATTCAGTACTTC
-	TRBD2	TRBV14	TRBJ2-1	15	CASSRTSGGYNEQFF	TGTGCCAGCAGCCGAACTAGCGGGGGATACAATGAGCAGTTCTTC
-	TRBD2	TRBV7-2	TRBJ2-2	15	CASSPGGRPTGELFF	TGTGCCAGCAGCCCGGGGGGACGGCCTACCGGGGAGCTGTTTTTT
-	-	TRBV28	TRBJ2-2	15	CASSLPMANTGELFF	TGTGCCAGCAGTTTACCCATGGCCAACACCGGGGAGCTGTTTTTT